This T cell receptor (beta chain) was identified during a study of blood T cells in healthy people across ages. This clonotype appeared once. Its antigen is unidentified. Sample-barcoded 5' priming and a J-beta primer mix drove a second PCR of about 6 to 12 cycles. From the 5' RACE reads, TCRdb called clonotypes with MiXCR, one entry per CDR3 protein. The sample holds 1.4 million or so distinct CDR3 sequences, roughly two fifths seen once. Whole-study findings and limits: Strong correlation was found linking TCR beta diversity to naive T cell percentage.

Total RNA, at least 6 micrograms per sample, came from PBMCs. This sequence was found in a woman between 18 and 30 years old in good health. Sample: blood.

CDR3 in amino acids: CASTNNPGTSQHF. Here the CDR3 DNA reads TGTGCCAGCACGAACAATCCAGGGACGTCCCAGCATTTT. The chain is built from TRBV12-3 or TRBV12-4 and TRBJ1-5; tentative D call: TRBD1 (5 bases). V was pared by 7 bases and J by 11 bases, with 18 bases between. The CDR3 loop spans 13 amino acids.